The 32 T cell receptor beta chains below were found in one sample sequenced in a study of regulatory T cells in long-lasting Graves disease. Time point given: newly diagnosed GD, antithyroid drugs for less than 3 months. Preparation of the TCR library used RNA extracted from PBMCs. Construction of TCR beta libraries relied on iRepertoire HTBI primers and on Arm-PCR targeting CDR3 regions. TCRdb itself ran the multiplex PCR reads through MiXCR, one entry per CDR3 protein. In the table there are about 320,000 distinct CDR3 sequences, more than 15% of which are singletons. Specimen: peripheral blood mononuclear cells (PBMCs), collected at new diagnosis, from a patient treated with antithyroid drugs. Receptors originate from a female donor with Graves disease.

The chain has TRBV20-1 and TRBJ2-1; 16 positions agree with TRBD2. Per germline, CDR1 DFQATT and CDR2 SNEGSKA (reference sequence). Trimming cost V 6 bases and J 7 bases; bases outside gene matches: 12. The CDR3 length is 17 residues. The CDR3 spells CSAIGTSGRALGNEQFF. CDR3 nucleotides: TGCAGTGCGATCGGGACTAGCGGGAGGGCCCTCGGGAATGAGCAGTTCTTC.

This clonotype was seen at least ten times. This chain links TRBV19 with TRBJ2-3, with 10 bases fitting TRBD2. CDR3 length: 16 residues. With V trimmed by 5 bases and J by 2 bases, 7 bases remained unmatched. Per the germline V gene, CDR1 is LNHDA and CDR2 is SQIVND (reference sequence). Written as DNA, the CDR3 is TGTGCCAGTAGTCCCGGACTAGCGGTGAACACAGATACGCAGTATTTT. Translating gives CASSPGLAVNTDTQYF. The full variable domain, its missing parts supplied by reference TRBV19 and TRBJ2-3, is DGGITQSPKYLFRKEGQNVTLSCEQNLNHDAMYWYRQDPGQGLRLIYYSQIVNDFQKGDIAEGYSVSREKKESFPLTVTSAQKNPTAFYLCASSPGLAVNTDTQYFGPGTRLTVL.

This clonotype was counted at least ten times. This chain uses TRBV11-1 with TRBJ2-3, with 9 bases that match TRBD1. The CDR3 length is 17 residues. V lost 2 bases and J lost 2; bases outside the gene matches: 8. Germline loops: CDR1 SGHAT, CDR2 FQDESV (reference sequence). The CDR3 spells CASSLQSQGAFTDTQYF. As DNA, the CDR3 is TGTGCCAGCAGCTTACAATCACAGGGGGCATTCACAGATACGCAGTATTTT.

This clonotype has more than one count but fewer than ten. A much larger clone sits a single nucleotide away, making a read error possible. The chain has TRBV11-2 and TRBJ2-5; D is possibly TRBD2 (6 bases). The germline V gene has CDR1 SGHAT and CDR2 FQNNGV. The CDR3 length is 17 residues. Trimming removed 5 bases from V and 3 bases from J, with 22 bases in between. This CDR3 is CASSARPLTRSKETQYF. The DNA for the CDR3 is TGTGCCAGCAGCGCCCGACCTCTGACTAGGTCCAAAGAGACCCAGTACTTC.

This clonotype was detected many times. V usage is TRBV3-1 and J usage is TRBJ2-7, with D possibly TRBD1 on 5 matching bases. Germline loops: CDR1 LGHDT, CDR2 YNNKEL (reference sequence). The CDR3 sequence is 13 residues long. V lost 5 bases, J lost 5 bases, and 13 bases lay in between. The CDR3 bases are TGTGCCAGCAGCGAGGACAAGGTAGACGAGCAGTACTTC. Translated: CASSEDKVDEQYF.

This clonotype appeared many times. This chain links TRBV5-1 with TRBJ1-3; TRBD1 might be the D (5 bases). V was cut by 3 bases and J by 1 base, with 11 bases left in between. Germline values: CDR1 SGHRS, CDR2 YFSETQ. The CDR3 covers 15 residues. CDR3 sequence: CASSSGTSSGNTIYF. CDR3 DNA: TGCGCCAGCAGCTCAGGGACGTCTTCTGGAAACACCATATATTTT.

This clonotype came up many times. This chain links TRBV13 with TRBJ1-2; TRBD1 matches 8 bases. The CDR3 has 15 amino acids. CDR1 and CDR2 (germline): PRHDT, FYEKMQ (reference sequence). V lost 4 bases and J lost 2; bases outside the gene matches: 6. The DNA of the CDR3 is TGTGCCAGCAGCTCGATTCGGACAGGGAACTATGGCTACACCTTC. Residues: CASSSIRTGNYGYTF.

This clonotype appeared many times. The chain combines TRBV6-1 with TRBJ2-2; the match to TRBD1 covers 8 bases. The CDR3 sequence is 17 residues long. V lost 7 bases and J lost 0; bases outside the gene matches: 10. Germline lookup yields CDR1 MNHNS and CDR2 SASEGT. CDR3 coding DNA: TGTGCCAGCAAAATCTACAGGGGGGTCACGAACACCGGGGAGCTGTTTTTT. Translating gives CASKIYRGVTNTGELFF.

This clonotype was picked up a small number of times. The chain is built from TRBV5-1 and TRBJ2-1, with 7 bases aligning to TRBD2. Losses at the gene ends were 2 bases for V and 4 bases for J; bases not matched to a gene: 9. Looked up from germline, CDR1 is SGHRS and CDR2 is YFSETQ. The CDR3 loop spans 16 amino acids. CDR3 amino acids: CASSFTAGSPYNEQFF. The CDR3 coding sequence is TGCGCCAGCAGCTTTACAGCGGGATCACCGTACAATGAGCAGTTCTTC.

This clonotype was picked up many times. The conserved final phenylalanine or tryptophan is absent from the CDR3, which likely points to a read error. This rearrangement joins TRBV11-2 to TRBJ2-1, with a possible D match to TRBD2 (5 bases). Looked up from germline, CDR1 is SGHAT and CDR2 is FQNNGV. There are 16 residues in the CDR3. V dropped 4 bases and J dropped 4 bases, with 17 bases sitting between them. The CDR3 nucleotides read TGTGCCAGCAGCTGGTCGGCGGGCTATAAGTACAATGAGCAGTTCGTC. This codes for CASSWSAGYKYNEQFV.

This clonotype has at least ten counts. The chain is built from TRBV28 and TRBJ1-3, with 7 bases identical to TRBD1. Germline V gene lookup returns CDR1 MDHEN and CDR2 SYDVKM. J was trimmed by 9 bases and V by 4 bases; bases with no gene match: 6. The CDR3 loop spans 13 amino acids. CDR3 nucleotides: TGTGCCAGCAGTTACGACAGGGTGGGCACCATATATTTT. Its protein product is CASSYDRVGTIYF. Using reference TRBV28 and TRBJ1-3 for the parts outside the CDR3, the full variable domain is DVKVTQSSRYLVKRTGEKVFLECVQDMDHENMFWYRQDPGLGLRLIYFSYDVKMKEKGDIPEGYSVSREKKERFSLILESASTNQTSMYLCASSYDRVGTIYFGEGSWLTVV.

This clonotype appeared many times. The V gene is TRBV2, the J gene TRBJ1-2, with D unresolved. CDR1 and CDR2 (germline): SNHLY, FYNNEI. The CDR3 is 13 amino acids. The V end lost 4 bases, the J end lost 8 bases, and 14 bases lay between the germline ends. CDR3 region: CASSVDPISGYTF. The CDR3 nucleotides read TGTGCCAGCAGTGTCGACCCAATTTCCGGCTACACCTTC.

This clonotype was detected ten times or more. CDR3 sequence reads: CAIPPWTSTDTQYF. The CDR3 region has the DNA TGTGCCATCCCCCCCTGGACTAGCACAGATACGCAGTATTTT. The rearrangement links TRBV6-2 or TRBV6-3 to TRBJ2-3, with D perhaps TRBD2 (5 bases). CDR3 size: 14 residues. V lost 10 bases to trimming and J lost 0 bases, with 14 bases between them. In germline, CDR1 is MNHEY, CDR2 SVGEGT.

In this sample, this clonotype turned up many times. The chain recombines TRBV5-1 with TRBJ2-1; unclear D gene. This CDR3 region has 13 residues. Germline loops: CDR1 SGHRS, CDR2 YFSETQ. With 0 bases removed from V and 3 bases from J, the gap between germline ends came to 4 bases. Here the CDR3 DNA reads TGCGCCAGCAGCTTGGCTCTCTACAATGAGCAGTTCTTC. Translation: CASSLALYNEQFF.

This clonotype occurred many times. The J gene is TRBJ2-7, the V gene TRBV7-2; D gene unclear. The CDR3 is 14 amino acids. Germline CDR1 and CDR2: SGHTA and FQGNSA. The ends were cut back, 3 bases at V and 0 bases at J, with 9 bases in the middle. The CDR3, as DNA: TGTGCCAGCAGCTTCGACGGGCGCTCCTACGAGCAGTACTTC. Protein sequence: CASSFDGRSYEQYF.

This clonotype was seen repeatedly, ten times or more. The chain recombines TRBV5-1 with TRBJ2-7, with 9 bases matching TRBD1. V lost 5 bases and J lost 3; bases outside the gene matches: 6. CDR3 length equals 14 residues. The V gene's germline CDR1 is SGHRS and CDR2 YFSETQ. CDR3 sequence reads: CASSHGTGNYEQYF. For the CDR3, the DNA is TGCGCCAGCAGTCACGGGACAGGGAACTACGAGCAGTACTTC.

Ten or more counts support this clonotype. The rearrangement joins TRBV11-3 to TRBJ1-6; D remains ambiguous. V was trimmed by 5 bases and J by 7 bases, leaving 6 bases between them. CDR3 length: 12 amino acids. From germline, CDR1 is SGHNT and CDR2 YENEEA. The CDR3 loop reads CASSDQNSPLHF. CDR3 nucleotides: TGTGCCAGCAGCGACCAGAATTCACCCCTCCACTTT.

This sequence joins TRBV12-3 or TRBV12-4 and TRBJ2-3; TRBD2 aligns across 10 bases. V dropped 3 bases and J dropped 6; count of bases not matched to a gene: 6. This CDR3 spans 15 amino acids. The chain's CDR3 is CASSFTSGISDTQYF. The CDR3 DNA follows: TGTGCCAGCAGTTTTACTAGCGGGATTTCGGATACGCAGTATTTT.

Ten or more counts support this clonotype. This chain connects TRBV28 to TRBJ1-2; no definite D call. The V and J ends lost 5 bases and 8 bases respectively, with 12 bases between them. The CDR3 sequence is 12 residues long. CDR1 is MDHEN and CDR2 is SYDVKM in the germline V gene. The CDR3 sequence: CASSEQSRGYTF. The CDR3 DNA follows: TGTGCCAGCAGTGAACAGAGCCGCGGCTACACCTTC.

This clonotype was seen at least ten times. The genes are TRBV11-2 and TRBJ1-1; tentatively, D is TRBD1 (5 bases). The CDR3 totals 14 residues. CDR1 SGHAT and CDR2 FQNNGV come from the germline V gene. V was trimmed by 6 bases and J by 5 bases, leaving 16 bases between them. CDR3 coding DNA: TGTGCCAGCAGATTCGGACCGGCAGGGACTGAAGCTTTCTTT. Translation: CASRFGPAGTEAFF. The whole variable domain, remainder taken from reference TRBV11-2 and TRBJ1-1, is EAGVAQSPRYKIIEKRQSVAFWCNPISGHATLYWYQQILGQGPKLLIQFQNNGVVDDSQLPKDRFSAERLKGVDSTLKIQPAKLEDSAVYLCASRFGPAGTEAFFGQGTRLTVV.

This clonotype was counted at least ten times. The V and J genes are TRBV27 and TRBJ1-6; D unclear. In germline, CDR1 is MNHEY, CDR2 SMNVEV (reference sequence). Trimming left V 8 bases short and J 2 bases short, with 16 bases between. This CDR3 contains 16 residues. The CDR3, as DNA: TGTGCCAGCCGATTGGCTGGGGTGACCTATAATTCACCCCTCCACTTT. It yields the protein CASRLAGVTYNSPLHF.

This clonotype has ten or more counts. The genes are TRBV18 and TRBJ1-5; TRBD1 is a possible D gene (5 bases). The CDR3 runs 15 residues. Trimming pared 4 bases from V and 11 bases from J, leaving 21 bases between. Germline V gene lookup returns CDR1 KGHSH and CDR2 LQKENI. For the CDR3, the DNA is TGTGCCAGCTCACTAACGCAATGGGGCGCGAGGACCCAGCATTTT. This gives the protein CASSLTQWGARTQHF.

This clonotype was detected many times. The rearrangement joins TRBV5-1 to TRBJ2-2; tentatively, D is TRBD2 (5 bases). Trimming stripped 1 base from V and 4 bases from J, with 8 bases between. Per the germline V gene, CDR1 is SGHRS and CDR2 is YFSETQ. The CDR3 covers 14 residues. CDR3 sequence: CASSLLAGTGELFF. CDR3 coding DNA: TGCGCCAGCAGCTTGCTAGCAGGCACCGGGGAGCTGTTTTTT.

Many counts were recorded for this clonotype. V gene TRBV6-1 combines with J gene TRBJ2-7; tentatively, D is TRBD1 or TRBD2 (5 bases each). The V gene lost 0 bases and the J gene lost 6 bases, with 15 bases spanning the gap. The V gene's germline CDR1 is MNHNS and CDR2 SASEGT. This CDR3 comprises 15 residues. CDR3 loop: CASSEALPGTSEQYF. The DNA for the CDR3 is TGTGCCAGCAGTGAAGCGCTTCCGGGGACCTCCGAGCAGTACTTC.

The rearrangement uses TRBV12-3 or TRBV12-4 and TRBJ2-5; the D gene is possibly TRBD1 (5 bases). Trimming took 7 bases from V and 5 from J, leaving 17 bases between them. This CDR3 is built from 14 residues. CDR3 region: CASTLWGPTETQYF. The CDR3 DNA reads TGTGCCAGCACGCTCTGGGGCCCCACCGAGACCCAGTACTTC.

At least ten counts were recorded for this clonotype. CDR3 in DNA: TGCGCCAGCAGCCCAAGATCGACCGGGACAGGATACAATGAGCAGTTCTTC. Its translation: CASSPRSTGTGYNEQFF. The rearrangement uses TRBV5-1 and TRBJ2-1; 8 bases are a match to TRBD1. This CDR3 is built from 17 residues. Germline CDR1 reads SGHRS; CDR2 reads YFSETQ. The ends lost 4 bases at V and 4 bases at J; junction bases unmatched: 13.

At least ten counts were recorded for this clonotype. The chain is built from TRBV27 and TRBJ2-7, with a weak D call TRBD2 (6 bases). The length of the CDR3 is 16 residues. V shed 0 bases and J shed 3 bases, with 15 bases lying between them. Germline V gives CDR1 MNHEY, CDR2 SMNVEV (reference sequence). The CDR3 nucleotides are TGTGCCAGCAGTTTATCGGGAGGCAGGAGACGCTACGAGCAGTACTTC. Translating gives CASSLSGGRRRYEQYF.

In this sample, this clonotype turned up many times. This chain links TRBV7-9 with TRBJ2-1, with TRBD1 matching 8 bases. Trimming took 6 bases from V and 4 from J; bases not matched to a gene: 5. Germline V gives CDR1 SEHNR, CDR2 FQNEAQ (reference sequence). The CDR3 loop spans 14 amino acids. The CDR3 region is CASSQDRVYNEQFF. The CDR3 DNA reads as TGTGCCAGCAGTCAGGACAGGGTTTACAATGAGCAGTTCTTC.

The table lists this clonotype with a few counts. The CDR3 DNA reads TGCGCCAGCAGCCAAGAGAAGTCCCTCGCGAACACTGAAGCTTTCTTT. Protein sequence: CASSQEKSLANTEAFF. The chain uses TRBV4-1 and TRBJ1-1, with no clear D. The V gene lost 0 bases and the J gene lost 1 base, with 12 bases spanning the gap. This CDR3 has 16 amino acids. The germline CDR1 and CDR2 sequences are MGHRA and YSYEKL.

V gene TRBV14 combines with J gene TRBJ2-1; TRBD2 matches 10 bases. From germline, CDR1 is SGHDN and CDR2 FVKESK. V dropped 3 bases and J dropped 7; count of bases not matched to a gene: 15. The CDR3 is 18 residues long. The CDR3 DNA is TGTGCCAGCAGCCACTTAAAGGGGGCTAGCGGGAGTAGAAATGAGCAGTTCTTC. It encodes CASSHLKGASGSRNEQFF.

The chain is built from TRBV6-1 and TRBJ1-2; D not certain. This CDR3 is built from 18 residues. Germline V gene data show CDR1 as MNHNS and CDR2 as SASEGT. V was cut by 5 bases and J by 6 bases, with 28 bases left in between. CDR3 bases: TGTGCCAGCAGTCCCCATAACCTCCCCGACCCTACGTCAGATGGCTACACCTTC. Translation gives CASSPHNLPDPTSDGYTF.

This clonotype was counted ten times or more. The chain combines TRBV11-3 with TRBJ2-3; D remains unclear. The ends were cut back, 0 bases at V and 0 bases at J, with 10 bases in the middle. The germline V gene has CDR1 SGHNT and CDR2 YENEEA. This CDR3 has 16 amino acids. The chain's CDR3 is CASSLESGASTDTQYF. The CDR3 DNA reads TGTGCCAGCAGCTTAGAATCGGGTGCTAGCACAGATACGCAGTATTTT.